This T cell receptor beta chain was captured by sequencing in a study of T-cell reconstitution after alpha-beta-depleted transplantation in children (dated by TCRdb to 2016 to 2017). In the study overall: Using TCR repertoire profiling, the study followed T-cell immune reconstitution in a quantitative way in children after TCRalphabeta/CD19-depleted allogeneic hematopoietic cell transplantation.

From the germline V gene, CDR1 is SGHDN and CDR2 is FVKESK. From the cysteine up to the phenylalanine, the CDR3 has a length of 16 residues. The DNA shown is the 48-base CDR3, in frame from base 1. Trimming accounts for 0 bases at V and 1 base at J, while the number of junction bases matched to no gene is 2. Regarding this clonotype: Its binding antigen is unknown. No base qualities exist here, and no much larger clone lies one base off it.

Library prep was done by PCR. The instrument given in TCRdb is Illumina HiSeq 2500. TCR libraries were prepared with molecular barcoding, using unique molecular identifiers to normalize TCRbeta repertoire quantification. The public sequencing data were trimmed at Q25 with fastp and processed into clonotypes with MiXCR by TCRdb, which kept only in-frame beta chains. Under each unique CDR3 protein, matching rows form one entry showing the most common genes and DNA. This sample comprises about 400,000 distinct CDR3 sequences, roughly 14% of them detected only once. Of the sample, around 4.5% falls within the top ten clones.

Sequences were derived from PBMCs, sampled from the stem cell graft. The receptor comes from a human donor who donated a stem cell graft to a child with Fanconi anemia. The chain was built from TRBV14 and TRBJ2-2; 7 bases in between match TRBD1. DNA sequence: TGTGCCAGCAGCCAAGAAGGGACAGAGAACACCGGGGAGCTGTTTTTT. Translated, this gives CASSQEGTENTGELFF.